Listed here are 23 T cell receptor beta chains from one sample, sequenced in a study of T-cell memory formation after mild COVID-19. MiXCR was run by TCRdb on the 5' RACE reads, yielding one entry per CDR3 protein. Among 240,000 or so distinct CDR3 sequences listed, roughly a tenth were seen once. The sample was PBMCs or a T cell subset sorted from them (not recorded which). All receptors come from a man in his late teens or twenties who had mild COVID-19 (a few samples of this study predate the infection). Cell type and time point are not known.

A few counts support this clonotype. V is TRBV7-2 and J is TRBJ2-7; the D gene is possibly TRBD1 (5 bases). The length of the CDR3 is 14 residues. The germline gives CDR1 SGHTA, CDR2 FQGNSA. Trimming left V 5 bases short and J 2 bases short, with 13 bases between. CDR3 sequence: CASSLAGRAYEQYV. In DNA form, the CDR3 reads TGTGCCAGCAGCCTGGCTGGCAGGGCCTACGAGCAGTACGTC.

The chain joins TRBV15 to TRBJ2-5; D call uncertain. V lost 1 base and J 5 bases, leaving 8 bases between the germline ends. This CDR3 is 13 amino acids long. Germline-derived CDR1 and CDR2 are LNHNV and YYDKDF (reference sequence). CDR3 in DNA: TGTGCCACCAGCAGAGCTCAAGGGGAGACCCAGTACTTC. Protein: CATSRAQGETQYF.

This clonotype was found a few times. The rearrangement links TRBV12-3 or TRBV12-4 to TRBJ1-1; D uncertain. The length of the CDR3 is 14 residues. The germline V and J ends were trimmed by 6 bases and 0 bases, with 11 bases remaining between them. CDR3 sequence reads: CASSLFLVNTEAFF. CDR3 sequence (DNA): TGTGCCAGCAGCTTGTTTCTGGTGAACACTGAAGCTTTCTTT.

The chain uses TRBV6-2 or TRBV6-3 and TRBJ2-7; TRBD2 matches 7 bases. This CDR3 spans 15 amino acids. V shed 6 bases, J shed 4 bases, and the junction held 12 bases outside the gene matches. Germline values: CDR1 MNHEY, CDR2 SVGEGT. CDR3 nucleotides: TGTGCCAGCAGCTCGACCCCCCGGGGGGTGTACGAGCAGTACGTC. Protein sequence: CASSSTPRGVYEQYV.

The V gene is TRBV24-1, the J gene TRBJ1-5; a weak D match, TRBD1 (5 bases). Germline assignment: CDR1 KGHDR and CDR2 SFDVKD. Trimming took off 9 bases at V and 1 base at J, with 15 bases between the two ends. This CDR3 comprises 15 residues. CDR3 DNA: TGTGCCACCCGGGGGGGGGGACGGAGCAATCAGCCCCAGCATTTT. It encodes CATRGGGRSNQPQHF.

V is TRBV7-2 and J is TRBJ1-4, with 11 positions matching TRBD1. Per the germline V gene, CDR1 is SGHTA and CDR2 is FQGNSA. The CDR3 spans 16 residues. With V trimmed by 5 bases and J by 2 bases, 4 bases remained unmatched. CDR3 DNA sequence: TGTGCCAGCAGCCGGACAGGGGGCTGGACTAATGAAAAACTGTTTTTT. Translation gives CASSRTGGWTNEKLFF.

This clonotype appeared a few times. The chain links TRBV12-3 or TRBV12-4 to TRBJ2-5, with D perhaps TRBD2 (6 bases). This CDR3 is 14 amino acids long. V lost 4 bases and J 3 bases, leaving 12 bases between the germline ends. The CDR3 region is CASSSGTGEETQYF. The CDR3 DNA is TGTGCCAGCAGTTCCGGGACGGGAGAAGAGACCCAGTACTTC.

This clonotype was observed at least ten times. This sequence joins TRBV7-2 and TRBJ2-3; D unresolved. Germline V gene data show CDR1 as SGHTA and CDR2 as FQGNSA. V was pared by 2 bases and J by 2 bases, with 8 bases between. The CDR3 covers 14 residues. The CDR3 DNA follows: TGTGCCAGCAGCTTAAACCGACACACAGATACGCAGTATTTT. It is translated as CASSLNRHTDTQYF.

V is TRBV9 and J is TRBJ2-5; 10 bases map to TRBD2. The CDR3 runs 15 residues. The germline V gene encodes CDR1 SGDLS and CDR2 YYNGEE. After removal of 3 bases from V and 4 bases from J, the junction contained 6 bases not matched to a gene. The CDR3 loop reads CASSASGGAGETQYF. The CDR3 nucleotides read TGTGCCAGCAGCGCAAGCGGGGGGGCGGGAGAGACCCAGTACTTC.

This clonotype has a count of ten or more. The rearrangement links TRBV11-2 to TRBJ2-3, with TRBD1 matching 9 bases. With V trimmed by 2 bases and J by 4 bases, 4 bases remained unmatched. CDR1 and CDR2 from the germline V gene are SGHAT and FQNNGV. This CDR3 has 15 amino acids. The CDR3 loop is CASSLTGGVADTQYF. DNA for the CDR3: TGTGCCAGCAGCTTAACAGGGGGCGTTGCAGATACGCAGTATTTT.

The gene calls are TRBV12-3 or TRBV12-4 and TRBJ1-1; D is uncertain. This CDR3 spans 13 amino acids. Trimming shortened V by 3 bases and J by 2 bases, and 7 bases separated the two germline ends. CDR3 DNA: TGTGCCAGCAGTTTTGTTCAAAACACTGAAGCTTTCTTT. Translated, it gives CASSFVQNTEAFF.

There are a few counts of this clonotype. The junction differs from germline at one of its ends, possibly a read error. V usage is TRBV7-7 and J usage is TRBJ2-3, with TRBD2 as a possible D gene (5 bases). CDR3 length: 14 residues. CDR1 is SSHAT, CDR2 FNYEAQ, per germline (reference sequence). The CDR3 DNA reads as TGTGCTAGCAGCCGCCGTCGGGGAACAGATACGCAGTATTTT. This codes for CASSRRRGTDTQYF.

In this sample, this clonotype turned up many times. The chain uses TRBV9 and TRBJ2-7; tentative D call: TRBD1 (5 bases). Germline values: CDR1 SGDLS, CDR2 YYNGEE. The length of the CDR3 is 13 residues. The ends were cut back, 0 bases at V and 6 bases at J, with 10 bases in the middle. The CDR3 DNA reads TGTGCCAGCAGCGTAGAAGGCCAGGGCGAGCAGTACTTC. Its translation is CASSVEGQGEQYF.

This clonotype appeared a few times. This CDR3 reads CSVGTQPQHF. CDR3 bases: TGCAGCGTCGGCACTCAGCCCCAGCATTTT. The J gene is TRBJ1-5, the V gene TRBV29-1; D unclear. CDR1 is SQVTM and CDR2 is ANQGSEA in the germline V gene. CDR3 length: 10 amino acids. V shed 6 bases and J shed 6 bases, with 6 bases lying between them.

This clonotype has a handful of counts. The gene calls are TRBV4-3 and TRBJ1-1; D possibly corresponds to TRBD1 (5 bases). CDR1 is LGHNA and CDR2 is YSLEER in the germline V gene. The CDR3 totals 15 residues. Trimming left V 1 base short and J 4 bases short, with 13 bases between. The CDR3 nucleotides are TGCGCCAGCAGCCAAGCGAGGGGTGAGAGCACTGAAGCTTTCTTT. This sequence encodes CASSQARGESTEAFF.

J is TRBJ1-6 and V is TRBV19; possibly TRBD1 for D (6 bases). Trimming removed 6 bases from V and 10 bases from J, with 16 bases in between. CDR3 size: 14 residues. Germline CDR1 is LNHDA and CDR2 is SQIVND (reference sequence). DNA for the CDR3: TGTGCCAGTAGCCAACAGGGAATCGGGTCACCCCTCCACTTT. The encoded protein is CASSQQGIGSPLHF.

This clonotype was counted only a few times. The chain joins TRBV12-3 or TRBV12-4 to TRBJ2-3; no clear D gene. V was pared by 11 bases and J by 0 bases, with 12 bases between. CDR3 length: 13 residues. CDR3 sequence: CASGWGSTDTQYF. The DNA of the CDR3 is TGTGCCTCCGGATGGGGTAGCACAGATACGCAGTATTTT.

CDR3 sequence: CASSLKGVRAFF. Written as DNA, the CDR3 is TGTGCCAGCAGCTTAAAAGGGGTTCGGGCTTTCTTT. The chain carries TRBV5-6 and TRBJ1-1; TRBD1 is a possible D gene (5 bases). Germline V gene sequence: CDR1 SGHDT, CDR2 YYEEEE. V was shortened by 2 bases and J by 11 bases, with 13 bases between the two germline ends. This CDR3 has 12 residues.

This clonotype was seen ten or more times. The chain combines TRBV6-2 or TRBV6-3 with TRBJ2-1; a possible D gene is TRBD2 (6 bases). The V end was cut by 1 base, the J end by 3 bases, with 7 bases between. CDR3 length equals 14 residues. Per germline, CDR1 MNHEY and CDR2 SVGEGT. The CDR3 sequence is CASSYYGSYNEQFF. The CDR3 DNA reads as TGTGCCAGCAGTTACTACGGGAGCTACAATGAGCAGTTCTTC.

The table lists this clonotype with many counts. This sequence joins TRBV6-6 and TRBJ2-4; D uncertain. The CDR3 is 13 amino acids. The germline gives CDR1 MNHNY, CDR2 SVGAGI (reference sequence). V was cut by 3 bases and J by 6 bases, with 9 bases left in between. In DNA form, the CDR3 reads TGTGCCAGCAGTTATGGCATTTTAAACATTCAGTACTTC. Translating gives CASSYGILNIQYF.

This clonotype was counted only a few times. The V call is TRBV18, the J call TRBJ2-5; D assignment may be TRBD1 or TRBD2 (6 bases each). The CDR3 runs 12 residues. Per germline, CDR1 KGHSH and CDR2 LQKENI. Trimming pared 1 base from V and 9 bases from J, leaving 9 bases between. CDR3 protein: CASSPQEGAQYF. The CDR3, as DNA: TGTGCCAGCTCACCACAGGAGGGGGCCCAGTACTTC. Based on the CDR3 plus reference TRBV18 and TRBJ2-5, the full variable domain is NAGVMQNPRHLVRRRGQEARLRCSPMKGHSHVYWYRQLPEEGLKFMVYLQKENIIDESGMPKERFSAEFPKEGPSILRIQQVVRGDSAAYFCASSPQEGAQYFGPGTRLLVL.

This clonotype appeared a few times. The chain joins TRBV19 to TRBJ1-2; TRBD1 aligns across 10 bases. The trim removed 7 bases at V and 5 bases at J, leaving 4 bases unmatched. This CDR3 region has 13 residues. Germline-derived CDR1 and CDR2 are LNHDA and SQIVND (reference sequence). CDR3 in DNA: TGTGCCAGTACCAAGGGACAGGGGTATGGCTACACCTTC. Its protein is CASTKGQGYGYTF.

This clonotype was recorded at least ten times. CDR3 nucleotide sequence: TGTGCCAGCAGTTTTGGAACAGGGGGCCTTTCACCCCTCCACTTT. It codes for CASSFGTGGLSPLHF. The V call is TRBV12-3 or TRBV12-4, the J call TRBJ1-6; 9 positions match TRBD1. CDR3 length equals 15 residues. With V trimmed by 3 bases and J by 9 bases, 6 bases remained unmatched.